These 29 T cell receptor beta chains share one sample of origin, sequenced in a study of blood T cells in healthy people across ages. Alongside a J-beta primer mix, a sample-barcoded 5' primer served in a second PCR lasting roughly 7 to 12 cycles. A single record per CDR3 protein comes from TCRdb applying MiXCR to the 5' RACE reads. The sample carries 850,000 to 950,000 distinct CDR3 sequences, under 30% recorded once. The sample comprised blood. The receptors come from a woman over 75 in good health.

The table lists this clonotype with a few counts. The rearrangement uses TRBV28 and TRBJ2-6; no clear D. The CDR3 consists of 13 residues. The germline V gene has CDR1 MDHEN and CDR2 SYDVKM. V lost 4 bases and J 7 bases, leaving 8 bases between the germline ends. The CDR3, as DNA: TGTGCCAGCAGTTCTCCCAGTGCCAACGTCCTGACTTTC. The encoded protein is CASSSPSANVLTF.

This CDR3 reads CASSRPRTGFNEQFF. The CDR3 bases are TGTGCCAGCAGCCGTCCAAGGACAGGGTTTAATGAGCAGTTCTTC. This sequence joins TRBV7-2 and TRBJ2-1; 8 nucleotides align to TRBD1. Germline values: CDR1 SGHTA, CDR2 FQGNSA. The trim removed 5 bases at V and 7 bases at J, leaving 10 bases unmatched. The CDR3 consists of 15 residues.

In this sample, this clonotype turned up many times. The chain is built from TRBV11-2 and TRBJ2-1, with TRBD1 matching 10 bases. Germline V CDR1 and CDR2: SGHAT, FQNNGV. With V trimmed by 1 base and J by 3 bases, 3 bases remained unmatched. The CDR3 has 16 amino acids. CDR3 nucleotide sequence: TGTGCCAGCAGCTTAGGGGGACAGGGGTTCTACAATGAGCAGTTCTTC. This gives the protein CASSLGGQGFYNEQFF.

The CDR3 DNA is TGTGCCAGCACCGTGGGGGCAGGGGGCGGACCCTCCTACGAGCAGTACTTC. The encoded protein is CASTVGAGGGPSYEQYF. The chain is built from TRBV5-6 and TRBJ2-7; TRBD1 agrees at 8 bases. The V gene's germline CDR1 is SGHDT and CDR2 YYEEEE. CDR3 length: 17 amino acids. Trimming cost V 6 bases and J 0 bases; bases outside gene matches: 14.

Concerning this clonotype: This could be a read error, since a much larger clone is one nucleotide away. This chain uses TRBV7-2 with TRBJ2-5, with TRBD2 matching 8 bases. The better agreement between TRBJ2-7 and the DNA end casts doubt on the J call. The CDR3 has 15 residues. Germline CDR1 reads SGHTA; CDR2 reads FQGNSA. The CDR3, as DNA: TGTGCCAGCAGCTTAGACCCTAGCGGGCACTACGAGCAGTACTTC. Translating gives CASSLDPSGHYEQYF.

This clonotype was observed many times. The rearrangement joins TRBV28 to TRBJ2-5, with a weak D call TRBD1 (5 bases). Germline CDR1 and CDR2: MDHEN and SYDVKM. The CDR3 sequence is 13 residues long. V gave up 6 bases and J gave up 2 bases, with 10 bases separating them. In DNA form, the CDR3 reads TGTGCCAGCAGCGTTGGGGCGCAAGAGACCCAGTACTTC. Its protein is CASSVGAQETQYF.

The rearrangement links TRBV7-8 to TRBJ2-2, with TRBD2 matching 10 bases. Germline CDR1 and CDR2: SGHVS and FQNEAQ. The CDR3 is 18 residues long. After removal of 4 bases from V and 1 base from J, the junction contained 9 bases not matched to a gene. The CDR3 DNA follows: TGTGCCAGCAGCTACCTAGCGGGGGCCCTTCTGAACACCGGGGAGCTGTTTTTT. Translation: CASSYLAGALLNTGELFF.

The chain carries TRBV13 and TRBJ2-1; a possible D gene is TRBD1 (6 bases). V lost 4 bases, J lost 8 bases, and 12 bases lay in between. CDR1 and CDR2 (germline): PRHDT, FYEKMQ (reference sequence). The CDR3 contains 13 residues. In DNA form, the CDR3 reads TGTGCCAGCAGCTCAAAACAGGGACATGAGCAGTTCTTC. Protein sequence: CASSSKQGHEQFF.

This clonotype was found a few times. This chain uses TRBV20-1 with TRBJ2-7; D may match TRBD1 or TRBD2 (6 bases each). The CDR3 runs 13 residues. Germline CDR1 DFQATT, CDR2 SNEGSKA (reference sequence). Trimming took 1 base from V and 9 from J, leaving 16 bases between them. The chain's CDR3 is CSARVGGQSRQYF. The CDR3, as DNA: TGCAGTGCTAGAGTCGGGGGCCAGTCAAGGCAGTACTTC.

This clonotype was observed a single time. The DNA of the CDR3 is TGTGCCAGCAGCTCAGCCGCAAGCTTTATAGTCGGCACCGGGGAGCTGTTTTTT. This codes for CASSSAASFIVGTGELFF. The gene calls are TRBV11-2 and TRBJ2-2; D is unclear. The germline CDR1 and CDR2 sequences are SGHAT and FQNNGV. This CDR3 contains 18 residues. V was cut by 4 bases and J by 4 bases, with 22 bases left in between.

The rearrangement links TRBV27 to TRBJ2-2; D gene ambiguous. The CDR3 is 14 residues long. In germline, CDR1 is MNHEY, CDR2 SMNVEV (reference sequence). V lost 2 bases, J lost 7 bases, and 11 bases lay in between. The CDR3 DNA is TGTGCCAGCAGTTTAGACCGGGCCATCGGGGAGCTGTTTTTT. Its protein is CASSLDRAIGELFF.

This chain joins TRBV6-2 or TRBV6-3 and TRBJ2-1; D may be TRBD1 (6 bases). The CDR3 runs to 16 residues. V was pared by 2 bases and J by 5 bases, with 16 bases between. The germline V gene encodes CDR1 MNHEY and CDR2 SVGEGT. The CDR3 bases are TGTGCCAGCAGTTACCCGAGGGCCGCAGGGGACAATGAGCAGTTCTTC. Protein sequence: CASSYPRAAGDNEQFF.

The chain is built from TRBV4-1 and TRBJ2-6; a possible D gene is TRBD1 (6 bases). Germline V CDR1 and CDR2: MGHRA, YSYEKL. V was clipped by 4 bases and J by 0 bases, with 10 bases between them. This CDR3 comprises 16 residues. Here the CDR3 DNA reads TGCGCCAGCAGCCCCAGGGGTCACTCTGGGGCCAACGTCCTGACTTTC. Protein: CASSPRGHSGANVLTF.

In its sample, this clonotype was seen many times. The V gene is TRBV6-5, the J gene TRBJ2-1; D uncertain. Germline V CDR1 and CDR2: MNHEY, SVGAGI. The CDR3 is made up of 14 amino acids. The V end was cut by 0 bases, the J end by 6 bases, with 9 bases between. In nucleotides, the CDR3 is TGTGCCAGCAGTTACTCGATCGGGTTCAATGAGCAGTTCTTC. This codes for CASSYSIGFNEQFF.

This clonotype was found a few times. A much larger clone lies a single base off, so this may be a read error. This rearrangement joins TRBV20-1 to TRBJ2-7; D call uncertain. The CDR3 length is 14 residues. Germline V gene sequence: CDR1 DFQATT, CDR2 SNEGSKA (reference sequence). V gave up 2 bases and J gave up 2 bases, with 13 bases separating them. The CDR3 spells CSARIDTEPYEQYF. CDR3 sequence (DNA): TGCAGTGCTAGAATAGACACGGAACCCTACGAGCAGTACTTC.

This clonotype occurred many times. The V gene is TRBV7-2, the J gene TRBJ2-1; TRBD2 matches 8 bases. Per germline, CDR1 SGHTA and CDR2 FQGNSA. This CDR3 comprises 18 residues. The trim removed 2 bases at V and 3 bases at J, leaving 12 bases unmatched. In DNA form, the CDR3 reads TGTGCCAGCAGCTTATCCCCCTTAGCGGGGCTAAGCTACAATGAGCAGTTCTTC. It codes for CASSLSPLAGLSYNEQFF. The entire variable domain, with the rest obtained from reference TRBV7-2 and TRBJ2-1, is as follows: GAGVSQSPSNKVTEKGKDVELRCDPISGHTALYWYRQSLGQGLEFLIYFQGNSAPDKSGLPSDRFSAERTGGSVSTLTIQRTQQEDSAVYLCASSLSPLAGLSYNEQFFGPGTRLTVL.

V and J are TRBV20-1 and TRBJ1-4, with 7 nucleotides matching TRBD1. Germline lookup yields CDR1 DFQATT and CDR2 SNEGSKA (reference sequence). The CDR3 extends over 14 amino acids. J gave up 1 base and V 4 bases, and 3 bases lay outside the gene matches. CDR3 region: CSATRQGTNEKLFF. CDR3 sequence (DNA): TGCAGTGCTACCCGACAGGGAACTAATGAAAAACTGTTTTTT.

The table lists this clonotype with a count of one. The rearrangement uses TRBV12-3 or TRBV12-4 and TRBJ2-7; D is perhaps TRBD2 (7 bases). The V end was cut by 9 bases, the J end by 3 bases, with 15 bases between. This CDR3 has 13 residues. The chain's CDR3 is CASSRGADYEQYF. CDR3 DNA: TGTGCCAGTAGCCGGGGGGCGGACTACGAGCAGTACTTC.

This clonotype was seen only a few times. CDR3 sequence: CAIREDRAGDGYTF. CDR3 in DNA: TGTGCCATCAGGGAGGACAGGGCAGGAGATGGCTACACCTTC. The J gene is TRBJ1-2, the V gene TRBV10-3; 8 bases agree with TRBD1. The CDR3 contains 14 residues. Germline loops: CDR1 ENHRY, CDR2 SYGVKD. V lost 6 bases to trimming and J lost 6 bases; unmatched junction nucleotides: 9.

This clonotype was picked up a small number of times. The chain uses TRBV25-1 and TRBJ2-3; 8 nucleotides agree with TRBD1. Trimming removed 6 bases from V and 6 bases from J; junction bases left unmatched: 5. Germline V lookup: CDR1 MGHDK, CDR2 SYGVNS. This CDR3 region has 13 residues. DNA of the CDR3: TGTGCCAGCAGGGAACAGGGGGAGGATACGCAGTATTTT. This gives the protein CASREQGEDTQYF. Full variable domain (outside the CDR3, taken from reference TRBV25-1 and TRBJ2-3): EADIYQTPRYLVIGTGKKITLECSQTMGHDKMYWYQQDPGMELHLIHYSYGVNSTEKGDLSSESTVSRIRTEHFPLTLESARPSHTSQYLCASREQGEDTQYFGPGTRLTVL.

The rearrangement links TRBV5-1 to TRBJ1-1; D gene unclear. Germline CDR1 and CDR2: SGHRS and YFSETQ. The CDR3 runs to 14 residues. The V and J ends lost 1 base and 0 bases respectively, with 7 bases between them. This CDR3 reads CASSLWGLNTEAFF. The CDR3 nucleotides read TGCGCCAGCAGCTTGTGGGGTTTGAACACTGAAGCTTTCTTT.

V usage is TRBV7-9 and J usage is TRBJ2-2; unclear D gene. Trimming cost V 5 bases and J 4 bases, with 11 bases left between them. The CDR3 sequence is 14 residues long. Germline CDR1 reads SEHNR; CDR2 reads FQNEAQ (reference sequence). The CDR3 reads CASSGQSGTGELFF. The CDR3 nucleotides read TGTGCCAGCAGCGGCCAGTCGGGCACCGGGGAGCTGTTTTTT.

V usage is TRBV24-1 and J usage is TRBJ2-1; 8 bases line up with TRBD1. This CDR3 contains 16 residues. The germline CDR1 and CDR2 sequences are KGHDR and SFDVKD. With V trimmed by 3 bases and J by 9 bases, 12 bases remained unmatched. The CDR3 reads CATSDARAGGMGEQFF. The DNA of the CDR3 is TGTGCCACCAGTGATGCGCGGGCAGGGGGCATGGGTGAGCAGTTCTTC.

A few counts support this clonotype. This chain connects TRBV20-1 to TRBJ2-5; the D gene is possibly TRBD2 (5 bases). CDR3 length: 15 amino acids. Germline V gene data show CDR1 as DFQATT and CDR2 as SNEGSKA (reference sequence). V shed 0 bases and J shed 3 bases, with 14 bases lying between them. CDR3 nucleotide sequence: TGCAGTGCTAGAGAAGGACTCTGGGCCGAAGAGACCCAGTACTTC. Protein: CSAREGLWAEETQYF.

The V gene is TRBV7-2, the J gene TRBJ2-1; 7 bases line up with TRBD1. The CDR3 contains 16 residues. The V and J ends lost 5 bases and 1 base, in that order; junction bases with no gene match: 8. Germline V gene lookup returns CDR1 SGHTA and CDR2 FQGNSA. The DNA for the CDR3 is TGTGCCAGCAGCCTCCAAGGGGGCGCGTCCTACAATGAGCAGTTCTTC. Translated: CASSLQGGASYNEQFF.

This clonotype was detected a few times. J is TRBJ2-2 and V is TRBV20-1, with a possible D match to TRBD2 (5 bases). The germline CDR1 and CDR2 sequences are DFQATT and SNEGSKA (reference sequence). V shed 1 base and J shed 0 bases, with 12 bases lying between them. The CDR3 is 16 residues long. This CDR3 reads CSARGGGGANTGELFF. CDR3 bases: TGCAGTGCTAGAGGGGGTGGAGGCGCGAACACCGGGGAGCTGTTTTTT.

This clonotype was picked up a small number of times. The CDR3 spells CAVGQPYNQPQHF. DNA of the CDR3: TGTGCCGTTGGACAGCCTTACAATCAGCCCCAGCATTTT. The chain has TRBV15 and TRBJ1-5, with a possible D match to TRBD1 (6 bases). The CDR3 consists of 13 residues. The germline gives CDR1 LNHNV, CDR2 YYDKDF (reference sequence). The germline V and J ends were trimmed by 11 bases and 3 bases, with 14 bases remaining between them.

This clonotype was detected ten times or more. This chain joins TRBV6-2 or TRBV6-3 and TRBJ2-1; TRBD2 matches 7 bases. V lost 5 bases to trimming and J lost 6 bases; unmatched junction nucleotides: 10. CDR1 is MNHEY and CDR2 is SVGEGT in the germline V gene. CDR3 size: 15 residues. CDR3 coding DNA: TGTGCCAGCAGTGGGGGACTATTTTCCGGCAATGAGCAGTTCTTC. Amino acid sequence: CASSGGLFSGNEQFF.

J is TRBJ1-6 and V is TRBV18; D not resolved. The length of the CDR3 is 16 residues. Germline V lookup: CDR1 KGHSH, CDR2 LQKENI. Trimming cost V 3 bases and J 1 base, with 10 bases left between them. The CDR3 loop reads CASSPTERSYNSPLHF. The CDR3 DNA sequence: TGTGCCAGCTCACCTACAGAACGGTCCTATAATTCACCCCTCCACTTT.